This TCR beta chain was identified during a study of Graves' ophthalmopathy and Graves' hyperthyroidism. Study in general: Where ophthalmopathy was absent within 18 months of follow-up, hyperthyroidism was stable.

Recruitment covered hyperthyroidism patients aged 18 to 65 whose new diagnosis was of under 2 months' duration. TCR beta CDR3 regions were amplified from RNA transcripts. HTBI primers were employed in first-round RT-PCR, then a second-round multiplex PCR followed. TCRdb called the multiplex PCR reads again in MiXCR, with one record for every CDR3 protein. Among over a million distinct CDR3 sequences listed, about 40% were seen once. This CDR3 region has 13 residues. Trimming took 5 bases from V and 6 from J, leaving 13 bases between them. Germline assignment: CDR1 SEHNR and CDR2 FQNEAQ (reference sequence). Notes on the study in general: The model's ophthalmopathy progression predictions had less than 71% sensitivity and 72.22% specificity. Thyroid clonotypes that were expanded above 0.001 frequency mostly also appeared in blood.

As for this clonotype: No antigen is known for it.

Input material: peripheral blood or thyroid tissue (not recorded which). This receptor was taken from an adult man with Graves' hyperthyroidism. This rearrangement joins TRBV7-9 to TRBJ2-5; TRBD2 is a possible D gene (5 bases). The CDR3, as DNA: TGTGCCAGCAGCCCCGGGGTGTTGAAGACCCAGTACTTC. It specifies CASSPGVLKTQYF.